These 15 T cell receptor beta chains originate from one sample sequenced in a study of early T cells in non-severe SARS-CoV-2 infection. TCRdb passed the 5' RACE reads through MiXCR, listing each CDR3 protein once. The data show 68,000 or so distinct CDR3 sequences, with about a tenth seen just once and around 6.6% held by the top ten. The specimen sequenced was whole blood. Source of these receptors: an adult who was a healthcare worker with PCR-confirmed SARS-CoV-2 infection or an uninfected control (not recorded which).

In its sample, this clonotype was seen a few times. This chain links TRBV19 with TRBJ1-5; 10 bases fit TRBD1. V lost 8 bases to trimming and J lost 3 bases; unmatched junction nucleotides: 4. Germline values: CDR1 LNHDA, CDR2 SQIVND (reference sequence). There are 14 residues in the CDR3. In DNA, the CDR3 is TGTGCCAGTTGGGACAGGGGATACAATCAGCCCCAGCATTTT. Translated, it gives CASWDRGYNQPQHF.

This clonotype has just a few counts. The V gene is TRBV6-5, the J gene TRBJ2-2, with 7 bases aligning to TRBD2. From germline, CDR1 is MNHEY and CDR2 SVGAGI. Losses at the gene ends were 5 bases for V and 4 bases for J; bases not matched to a gene: 4. This CDR3 contains 14 residues. In nucleotides, the CDR3 is TGTGCCAGCAGTCATGGGAGGGGCACCGGGGAGCTGTTTTTT. It yields the protein CASSHGRGTGELFF.

This clonotype was counted ten times or more. The chain recombines TRBV2 with TRBJ1-6; 8 bases agree with TRBD1. Germline trimming cut 1 base from V and 7 bases from J; bases unmatched to any gene: 3. The CDR3 consists of 15 residues. CDR1 SNHLY and CDR2 FYNNEI come from the germline V gene. As DNA, the CDR3 is TGTGCCAGCAGTGAAGGAGACAGGGGCAATTCACCCCTCCACTTT. It encodes CASSEGDRGNSPLHF.

CDR3 sequence reads: CASSYPRENTEAFF. For the CDR3, the DNA is TGTGCCAGCAGTTACCCCAGGGAGAACACTGAAGCTTTCTTT. This rearrangement joins TRBV6-2 or TRBV6-3 to TRBJ1-1, with D tentatively TRBD1 (5 bases). CDR3 length equals 14 residues. The germline V gene encodes CDR1 MNHEY and CDR2 SVGEGT. V was pared by 2 bases and J by 1 base, with 8 bases between.

This clonotype was observed many times. V and J are TRBV9 and TRBJ2-7; TRBD2 matches 12 bases. V dropped 4 bases and J dropped 0; count of bases not matched to a gene: 2. CDR1 and CDR2 (germline): SGDLS, YYNGEE. The length of the CDR3 is 15 residues. The CDR3 sequence: CASSRTSGTSYEQYF. DNA for the CDR3: TGTGCCAGCAGCAGGACTAGCGGGACCTCCTACGAGCAGTACTTC.

The V gene is TRBV7-8, the J gene TRBJ2-2; 8 bases match TRBD2. There are 16 residues in the CDR3. The V gene's germline CDR1 is SGHVS and CDR2 FQNEAQ. Trimming removed 5 bases from V and 5 bases from J; junction bases left unmatched: 10. CDR3 loop: CASSRFVSGTTGELFF. CDR3 nucleotide sequence: TGTGCCAGCAGCCGATTCGTTAGCGGGACGACCGGGGAGCTGTTTTTT.

The chain uses TRBV5-1 and TRBJ2-5; tentatively, D is TRBD1 (5 bases). The V gene's germline CDR1 is SGHRS and CDR2 YFSETQ. The CDR3 is 16 amino acids. V lost 2 bases and J lost 3, with 17 bases in between. The CDR3 coding sequence is TGCGCCAGCAGCTTTACTTACGCAGGGCCTAAAGAGACCCAGTACTTC. Translated: CASSFTYAGPKETQYF.

There are a few counts of this clonotype. In DNA, the CDR3 is TGCGCCAGCAGCCAAGACGGGGAGTCCGGGGCCAACGTCCTGACTTTC. Translating it yields CASSQDGESGANVLTF. The chain links TRBV4-3 to TRBJ2-6; D may be TRBD2 (5 bases). Germline-derived CDR1 and CDR2 are LGHNA and YSLEER. The CDR3 runs to 16 residues. V was clipped by 0 bases and J by 4 bases, with 10 bases between them.

This chain joins TRBV28 and TRBJ2-1; tentatively, D is TRBD2 (6 bases). CDR3 length: 15 residues. The germline V gene encodes CDR1 MDHEN and CDR2 SYDVKM. V was pared by 3 bases and J by 7 bases, with 16 bases between. The CDR3 sequence is CASSFGALGGNEQFF. CDR3 DNA: TGTGCCAGCAGTTTTGGGGCCCTGGGGGGAAATGAGCAGTTCTTC. The variable domain in full, with the rest retrieved from reference TRBV28 and TRBJ2-1, is DVKVTQSSRYLVKRTGEKVFLECVQDMDHENMFWYRQDPGLGLRLIYFSYDVKMKEKGDIPEGYSVSREKKERFSLILESASTNQTSMYLCASSFGALGGNEQFFGPGTRLTVL.

This clonotype came up many times. The gene calls are TRBV5-1 and TRBJ2-3; 7 bases match TRBD1. Trimming at V came to 0 bases and at J to 4 bases, leaving 2 bases not matched to a gene. The CDR3 covers 14 residues. Germline values: CDR1 SGHRS, CDR2 YFSETQ. Here the CDR3 DNA reads TGCGCCAGCAGCTTGGGACAGGGCCCAGATACGCAGTATTTT. Encoded protein: CASSLGQGPDTQYF.

The chain combines TRBV20-1 with TRBJ2-3; D gene ambiguous. CDR1 and CDR2 (germline): DFQATT, SNEGSKA (reference sequence). V dropped 6 bases and J dropped 2 bases, with 15 bases sitting between them. This CDR3 spans 14 amino acids. In DNA, the CDR3 is TGCAGTGCCAAGGCCCCTGACAACACAGATACGCAGTATTTT. It specifies CSAKAPDNTDTQYF.

This clonotype was recorded a few times. The chain joins TRBV27 to TRBJ2-2; no clear D. V was cut by 5 bases and J by 6 bases, with 10 bases left in between. The CDR3 spans 13 residues. Germline CDR1 MNHEY, CDR2 SMNVEV (reference sequence). The CDR3 protein is CASSPIKAGELFF. CDR3 bases: TGTGCCAGCAGTCCAATAAAGGCCGGGGAGCTGTTTTTT.

This clonotype was observed a handful of times. The genes are TRBV12-3 or TRBV12-4 and TRBJ2-2; unclear D gene. This CDR3 has 14 residues. Trimming took off 7 bases at V and 5 bases at J, with 14 bases between the two ends. CDR3 sequence: CASMDGLKTGELFF. CDR3 bases: TGTGCCAGCATGGACGGGCTAAAGACCGGGGAGCTGTTTTTT.

This sequence joins TRBV20-1 and TRBJ2-5; 10 bases are a match to TRBD2. CDR1 is DFQATT and CDR2 is SNEGSKA in the germline V gene (reference sequence). The CDR3 has 15 residues. V lost 1 base and J lost 5; bases outside the gene matches: 7. The CDR3 reads CSARGTSGGAETQYF. For the CDR3, the DNA is TGCAGTGCTAGAGGGACTAGCGGAGGGGCGGAGACCCAGTACTTC.

The chain combines TRBV3-1 with TRBJ2-3, with a weak D call TRBD2 (5 bases). The CDR3 is made up of 14 amino acids. V gave up 1 base and J gave up 2 bases, with 7 bases separating them. CDR1 and CDR2 from the germline V gene are LGHDT and YNNKEL (reference sequence). CDR3 nucleotides: TGTGCCAGCAGCCAAGCGGGGATCACAGATACGCAGTATTTT. Protein: CASSQAGITDTQYF.